These 13 T cell receptor beta chains were sequenced from one sample in a study of T cells after yellow fever vaccination. TCRdb reanalysed the 5' RACE reads using MiXCR and keeps one entry per CDR3 protein. The profile covers approximately 550,000 distinct CDR3 sequences, with roughly 12% appearing a single time and roughly an eighth taken by the ten largest. The starting material was PBMCs, obtained on the day of the yellow fever booster vaccination. These receptors were taken from a man younger than 45 who received the YFV17D yellow fever vaccine.

The chain recombines TRBV15 with TRBJ2-6; unclear D gene. This CDR3 is built from 16 residues. Germline V gene sequence: CDR1 LNHNV, CDR2 YYDKDF (reference sequence). Trimming removed 0 bases from V and 0 bases from J, with 6 bases in between. This CDR3 reads CATSRDRVSGANVLTF. As DNA, the CDR3 is TGTGCCACCAGCAGAGATCGAGTCTCTGGGGCCAACGTCCTGACTTTC.

The sample holds a few counts of this clonotype. The chain is built from TRBV12-3 or TRBV12-4 and TRBJ2-1; a weak D match, TRBD2 (6 bases). Trimming cost V 7 bases and J 4 bases, with 11 bases left between them. This CDR3 spans 13 amino acids. CDR3 DNA sequence: TGTGCCAGCATTGGGACTTTATACAATGAGCAGTTCTTC. Translation gives CASIGTLYNEQFF.

The chain recombines TRBV19 with TRBJ2-5; tentatively, D is TRBD1 (6 bases). CDR3 length: 13 amino acids. The V gene lost 5 bases and the J gene lost 4 bases, with 11 bases spanning the gap. The germline CDR1 and CDR2 sequences are LNHDA and SQIVND (reference sequence). DNA for the CDR3: TGTGCCAGTAGTGGGTTGGACAGAGAGACCCAGTACTTC. Encoded protein: CASSGLDRETQYF.

The chain links TRBV20-1 to TRBJ1-2, with D perhaps matching TRBD1 (6 bases). The V end was cut by 5 bases, the J end by 10 bases, with 14 bases between. The V gene's germline CDR1 is DFQATT and CDR2 SNEGSKA (reference sequence). The CDR3 has 11 residues. In nucleotides, the CDR3 is TGCAGTGCTGATAGGGGGATGGACTACACCTTC. This translates into CSADRGMDYTF.

This clonotype was found a few times. This sequence joins TRBV6-6 and TRBJ1-1; no firm D call. This CDR3 spans 13 amino acids. Trimming pared 7 bases from V and 8 bases from J, leaving 17 bases between. CDR1 and CDR2 from the germline V gene are MNHNY and SVGAGI (reference sequence). Here the CDR3 reads CASNLPVTSEAFF. CDR3 DNA: TGTGCCAGCAACCTCCCGGTGACGTCAGAAGCTTTCTTT.

This clonotype was seen a handful of times. The chain is built from TRBV12-3 or TRBV12-4 and TRBJ2-5; no clear D gene. Trimming removed 8 bases at V and 0 bases at J, with 13 bases between. This CDR3 contains 14 residues. The DNA for the CDR3 is TGTGCCAGCGGTGGGCAGGCACACCAAGAGACCCAGTACTTC. It yields the protein CASGGQAHQETQYF.

The CDR3 DNA sequence: TGCAGTGCTTCTACAGGGGGAGGCTCCTACAATGAGCAGTTCTTC. Its protein product is CSASTGGGSYNEQFF. J is TRBJ2-1 and V is TRBV20-1; the match to TRBD1 covers 8 bases. Germline lookup yields CDR1 DFQATT and CDR2 SNEGSKA (reference sequence). The V segment lost 5 bases and the J segment 0 bases; nucleotides outside the gene matches: 6. This CDR3 comprises 15 residues.

In its sample, this clonotype was seen once. The CDR3 reads CASSYGDNYGYTF. Here the CDR3 DNA reads TGTGCCAGCAGTTATGGCGATAACTATGGCTACACCTTC. The chain couples TRBV28 to TRBJ1-2; D not certain. Trimming cost V 4 bases and J 1 base, with 7 bases left between them. Germline V CDR1 and CDR2: MDHEN, SYDVKM. This CDR3 contains 13 residues.

This clonotype has just a few counts. The chain has TRBV29-1 and TRBJ1-1, with 11 bases matching TRBD1. Germline CDR1 is SQVTM and CDR2 is ANQGSEA. V dropped 6 bases and J dropped 2; count of bases not matched to a gene: 14. The length of the CDR3 is 17 residues. CDR3 coding DNA: TGCAGCGTAGGTTTTGCCGGGACAGGGGGTTTTAACACTGAAGCTTTCTTT. This translates into CSVGFAGTGGFNTEAFF.

This clonotype showed up just a few times. V gene TRBV7-2 combines with J gene TRBJ1-3; D may be TRBD1 (5 bases). The V end lost 0 bases, the J end lost 0 bases, and 6 bases lay between the germline ends. The CDR3 sequence is 15 residues long. Germline CDR1 and CDR2: SGHTA and FQGNSA. CDR3 loop: CASSLARGSGNTIYF. The DNA for the CDR3 is TGTGCCAGCAGCTTAGCGAGGGGCTCTGGAAACACCATATATTTT.

This clonotype has only a few counts. The chain is built from TRBV6-1 and TRBJ2-3; the match to TRBD2 covers 11 bases. CDR3 length: 15 residues. With V trimmed by 6 bases and J by 3 bases, 5 bases remained unmatched. CDR1 and CDR2 from the germline V gene are MNHNS and SASEGT. CDR3 residues: CASRARLAGTDTQYF. The CDR3 coding sequence is TGTGCCAGCAGGGCAAGACTAGCGGGAACAGATACGCAGTATTTT.

This clonotype has just a few counts. The V call is TRBV4-3, the J call TRBJ1-6; 7 bases match TRBD1. V lost 2 bases to trimming and J lost 3 bases; unmatched junction nucleotides: 1. The CDR3 is 15 amino acids. Germline values: CDR1 LGHNA, CDR2 YSLEER. CDR3 amino acids: CASSQNRGYNSPLHF. The CDR3 bases are TGCGCCAGCAGCCAAAACAGGGGCTATAATTCACCCCTCCACTTT.

Details on this clonotype: A junction end diverges from the germline sequence, so it may reflect a read error. The chain joins TRBV20-1 to TRBJ2-1; tentatively, D is TRBD2 (9 bases). The CDR3 runs 16 residues. CDR1 is DFQATT, CDR2 SNEGSKA, per germline (reference sequence). The CDR3: CCAGGTGGTSPYEQFF. Here the CDR3 DNA reads TGCTGTGCCGGGGGGACAGGCGGGACTAGCCCATATGAGCAGTTCTTC.